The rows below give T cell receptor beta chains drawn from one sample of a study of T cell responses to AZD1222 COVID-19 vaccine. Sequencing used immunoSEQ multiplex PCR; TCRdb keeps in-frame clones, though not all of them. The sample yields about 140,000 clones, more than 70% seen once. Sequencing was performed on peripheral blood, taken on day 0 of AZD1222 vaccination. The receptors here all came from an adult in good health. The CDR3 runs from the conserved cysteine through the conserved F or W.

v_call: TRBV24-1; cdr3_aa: CATSDPRTGREAFF
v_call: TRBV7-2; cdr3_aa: CASSLPGQRPRGSGNTIYF
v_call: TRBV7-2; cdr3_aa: CASSTGAGRGSTEAFF
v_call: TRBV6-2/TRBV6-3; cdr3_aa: CASSYYPGSNYGYTF
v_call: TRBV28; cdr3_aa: CASSRINYNEQFF
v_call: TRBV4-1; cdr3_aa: CASSHHNRDSLNNEQFF
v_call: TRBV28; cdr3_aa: CASKGSGNTIYF
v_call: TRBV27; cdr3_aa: CASSLRSSTEAFF
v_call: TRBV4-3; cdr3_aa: CASSQVSAGGPGHEQYF
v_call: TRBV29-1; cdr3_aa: CSVEVNRVNSPLHF
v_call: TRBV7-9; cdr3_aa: CASSLSLTEAFF
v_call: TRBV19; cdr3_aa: CASRQAGTGLEKLFF
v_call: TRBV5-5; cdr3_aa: CASSLEGSYNSPLHF
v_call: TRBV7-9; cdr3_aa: CASTKGASGGEYIEQYF
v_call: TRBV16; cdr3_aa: CASSPNRVINQPQHF
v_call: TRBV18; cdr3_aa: CASSPGQGRETQYF
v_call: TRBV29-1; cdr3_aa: CSVGGYGGGEVYGYTF
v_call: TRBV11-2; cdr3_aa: CASSLFRVGAEQYF
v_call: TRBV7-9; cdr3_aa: CASSLAGETQYF
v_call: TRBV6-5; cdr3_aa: CASNYRGEGSYEQYF
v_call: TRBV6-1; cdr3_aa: CASSERSGTHNEQFF
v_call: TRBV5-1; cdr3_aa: CASSPGQEYNEQFF
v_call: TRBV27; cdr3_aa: CASSPRGTANEKLFF
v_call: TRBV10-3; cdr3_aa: CAIRSTSQAAGEQYF
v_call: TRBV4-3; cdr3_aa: CASSQEPGGAGYTF
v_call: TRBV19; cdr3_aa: CASSIRALNQPQHF
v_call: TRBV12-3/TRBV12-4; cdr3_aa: CASTRGGRTEAFF
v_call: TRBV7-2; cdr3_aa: CASSLRTGRAINEQFF
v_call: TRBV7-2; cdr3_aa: CASSKNWGEKLFF
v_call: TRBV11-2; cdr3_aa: CASSLQSGTEAFF
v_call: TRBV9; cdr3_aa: CASSVGPSGINNEQFF
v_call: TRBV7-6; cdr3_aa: CASSFGQLLSEQYF
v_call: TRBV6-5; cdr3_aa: CASRTSQGANTEAFF
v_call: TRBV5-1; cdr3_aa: CASSPDRTGEYGYTF
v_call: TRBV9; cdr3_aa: CASSVAGHTDTQYF
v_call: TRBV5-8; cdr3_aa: CASSPRDRLNSPLHF
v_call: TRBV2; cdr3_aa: CASSEMGALAEAFF
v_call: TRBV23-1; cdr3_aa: CASTRHGGIGNDEQFF
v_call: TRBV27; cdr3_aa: CASSNRRQLPYEQYF
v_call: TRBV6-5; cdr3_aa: CASSYGTGGEKLFF
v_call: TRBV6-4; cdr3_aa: CASSDPGTGGQRNYGYTF
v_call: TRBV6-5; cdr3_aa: CASSFLRDSRYTF
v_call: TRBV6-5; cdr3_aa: CASSYWRTGGEETQYF
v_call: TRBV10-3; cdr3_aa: CAISGLPGQGDGYTF
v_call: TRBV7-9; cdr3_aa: CASSRRDLRSPLHF
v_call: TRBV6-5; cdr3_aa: CASSYSGRGGYTF
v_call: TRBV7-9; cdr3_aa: CASSSPGARSEKLFF
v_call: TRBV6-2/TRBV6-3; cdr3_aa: CASSSEERGEYEQYF
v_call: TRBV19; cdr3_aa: CASSIGTANYGYTF